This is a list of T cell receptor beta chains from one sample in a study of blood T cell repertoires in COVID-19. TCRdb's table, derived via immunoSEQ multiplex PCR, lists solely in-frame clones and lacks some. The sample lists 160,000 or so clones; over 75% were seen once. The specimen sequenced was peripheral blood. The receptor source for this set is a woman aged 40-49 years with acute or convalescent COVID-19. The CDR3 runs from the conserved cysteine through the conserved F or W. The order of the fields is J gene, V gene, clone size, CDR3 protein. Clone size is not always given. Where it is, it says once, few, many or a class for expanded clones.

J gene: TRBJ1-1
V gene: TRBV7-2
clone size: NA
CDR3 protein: CASRAAQGFTEAFF

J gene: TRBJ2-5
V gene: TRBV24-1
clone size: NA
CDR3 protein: CATSRGLAGVRRQETQYF

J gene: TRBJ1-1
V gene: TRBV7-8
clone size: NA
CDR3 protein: CASSLVKGGGNTEAFF

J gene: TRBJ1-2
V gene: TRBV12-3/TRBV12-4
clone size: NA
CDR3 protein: CASSNGGDYGYTF

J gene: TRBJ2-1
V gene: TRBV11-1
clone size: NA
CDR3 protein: CASSLRAGGPYEQFF

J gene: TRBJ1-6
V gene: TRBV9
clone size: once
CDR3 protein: CASSVVADLFDRDGSPLHF

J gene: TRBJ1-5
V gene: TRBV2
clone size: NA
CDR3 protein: CASSVGGPESNQPQHF

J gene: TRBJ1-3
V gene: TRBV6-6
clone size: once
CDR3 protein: CASRDSPAGNTIYF

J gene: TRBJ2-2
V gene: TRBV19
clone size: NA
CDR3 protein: CASSRGQGGTGELFF

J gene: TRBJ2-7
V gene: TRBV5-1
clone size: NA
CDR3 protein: CASSSTGLEEQYF

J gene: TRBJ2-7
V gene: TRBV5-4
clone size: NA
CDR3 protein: CASSASLAGVNEQYF

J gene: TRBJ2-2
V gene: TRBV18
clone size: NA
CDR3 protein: CASSPTPGGDSNTGELFF

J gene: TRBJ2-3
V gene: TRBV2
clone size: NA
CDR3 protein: CASSDVGITDTQYF

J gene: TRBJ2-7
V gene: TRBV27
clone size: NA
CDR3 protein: CASSFGSGGVYEQYF

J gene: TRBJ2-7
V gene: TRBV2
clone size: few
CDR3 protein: CASSPSGTSGYEQYF

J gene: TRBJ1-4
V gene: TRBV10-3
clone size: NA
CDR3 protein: CAISENSSNEKLFF

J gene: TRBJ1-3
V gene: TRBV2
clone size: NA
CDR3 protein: CASTIDRGGNTIYF

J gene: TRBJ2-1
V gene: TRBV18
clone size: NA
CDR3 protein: CASSIAARASYNEQFF

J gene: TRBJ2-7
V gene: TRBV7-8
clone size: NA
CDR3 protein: CASSLPQGEQYF

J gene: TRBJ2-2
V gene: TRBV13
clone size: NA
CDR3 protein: CASILTGRGELFF

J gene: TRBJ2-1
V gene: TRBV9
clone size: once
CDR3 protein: CASSVTAGGGNEQFF

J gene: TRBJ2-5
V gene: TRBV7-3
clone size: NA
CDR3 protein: CASSQGQQETQYF

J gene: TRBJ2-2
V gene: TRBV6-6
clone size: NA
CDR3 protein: CASITGGHTGELFF

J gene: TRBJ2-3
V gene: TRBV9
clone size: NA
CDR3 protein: CASSLASYGADTQYF

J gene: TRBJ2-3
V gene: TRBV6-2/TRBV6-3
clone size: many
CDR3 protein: CASSYAGGPIDTQYF

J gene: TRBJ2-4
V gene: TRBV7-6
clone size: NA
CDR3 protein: CASWGDAWYF

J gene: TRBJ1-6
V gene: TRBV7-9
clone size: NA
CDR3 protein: CASSVDRGHSPLHF

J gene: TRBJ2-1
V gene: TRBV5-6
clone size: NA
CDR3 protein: CASSLQGLVHEQFF

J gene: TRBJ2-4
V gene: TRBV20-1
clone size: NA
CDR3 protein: CSARNSGIQYF

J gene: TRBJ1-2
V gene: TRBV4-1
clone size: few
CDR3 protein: CASSQETGANYGYTF

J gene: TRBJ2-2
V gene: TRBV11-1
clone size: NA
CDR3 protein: CASSFSAGFGELFF

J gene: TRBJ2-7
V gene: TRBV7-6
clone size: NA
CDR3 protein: CASSPGGVAGPWEQYF

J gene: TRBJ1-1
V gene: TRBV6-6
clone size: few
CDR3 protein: CASSYPGQESEAFF

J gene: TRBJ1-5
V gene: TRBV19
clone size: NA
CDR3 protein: CASRTNSNQPQHF

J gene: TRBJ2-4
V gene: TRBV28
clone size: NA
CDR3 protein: CASSPTGTGMDIQYF

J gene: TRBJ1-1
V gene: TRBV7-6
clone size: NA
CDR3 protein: CASSKGLNTEAFF

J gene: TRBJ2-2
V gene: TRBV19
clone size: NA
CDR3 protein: CASSIVAAETGELFF

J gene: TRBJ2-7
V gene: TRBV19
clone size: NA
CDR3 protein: CAISGGDRQVEQYF

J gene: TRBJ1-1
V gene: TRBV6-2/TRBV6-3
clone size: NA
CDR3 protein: CASSYFPWAGNMNTEAFF

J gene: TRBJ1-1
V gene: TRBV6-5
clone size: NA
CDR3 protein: CASSYRDRAHGTEAFF

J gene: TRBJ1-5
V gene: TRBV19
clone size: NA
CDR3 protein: CASRSGGPINQPQHF

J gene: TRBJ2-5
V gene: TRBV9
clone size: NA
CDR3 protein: CASSEPSGRADKTQYF

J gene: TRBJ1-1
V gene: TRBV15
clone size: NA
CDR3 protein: CATSRGGSNTEAFF

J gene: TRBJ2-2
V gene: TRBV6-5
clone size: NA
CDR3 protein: CASSLFSGGTGELFF

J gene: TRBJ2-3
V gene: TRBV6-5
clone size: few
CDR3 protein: CASNQLAGSRDTQYF

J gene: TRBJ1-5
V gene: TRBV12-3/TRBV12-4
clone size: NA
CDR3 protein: CASSDAGQPQHF

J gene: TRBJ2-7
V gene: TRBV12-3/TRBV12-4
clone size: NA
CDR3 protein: CASSPTSYEQYF

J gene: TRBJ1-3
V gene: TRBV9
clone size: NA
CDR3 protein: CASSEYTGKGNTIYF

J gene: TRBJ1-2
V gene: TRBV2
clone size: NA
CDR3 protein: CASSYSYGYTF